This entry lists 4 T cell receptor beta chains sequenced from one sample in a study of blood T cell repertoires in COVID-19. Sequenced by immunoSEQ multiplex PCR; TCRdb stores in-frame clones only, minus some. Seen here are fewer than 350,000 clones, roughly 89% observed once, and the top ten hold roughly 5.2%. The material sequenced was PBMCs or T cells enriched from blood (not recorded which). Receptors originate from a man in his 60s who had recovered from COVID-19.

This clone was seen a single time. The chain is built from TRBV5-1 and TRBJ1-1; maybe TRBD1 (5 bases). The V end was cut by 8 bases, the J end by 0 bases, with 14 bases between. The CDR3 is 14 amino acids. In germline, CDR1 is SGHRS, CDR2 YFSETQ. The CDR3 region has the DNA TGCGCCAGTACCCCCGGGACTTTGAACACTGAAGCTTTCTTT. It translates to CASTPGTLNTEAFF.

The chain carries TRBV9 and TRBJ2-2, with D possibly TRBD2 on 5 matching bases. V shed 5 bases and J shed 1 base, with 15 bases lying between them. In germline, CDR1 is SGDLS, CDR2 YYNGEE. The CDR3 length is 16 residues. This CDR3 is CASSASRRWNTGELFF. The CDR3 DNA reads as TGTGCCAGCAGTGCCTCCCGGAGGTGGAACACCGGGGAGCTGTTTTTT.

The rearrangement uses TRBV6-2 or TRBV6-3 and TRBJ2-3, with TRBD2 identical over 7 bases. The CDR3 sequence is 16 residues long. CDR1 is MNHEY and CDR2 is SVGEGT in the germline V gene. V lost 2 bases to trimming and J lost 2 bases; unmatched junction nucleotides: 7. CDR3 DNA: TGTGCCAGCAGTTACGGGTTGCGGGAGCCCACAGATACGCAGTATTTT. Translation gives CASSYGLREPTDTQYF.

This chain joins TRBV4-2 and TRBJ1-6; TRBD1 aligns across 12 bases. The CDR3 runs to 18 residues. Germline CDR1 LGHNA, CDR2 YNFKEQ. The trim removed 0 bases at V and 0 bases at J, leaving 0 bases unmatched. The CDR3 DNA is TGTGCCAGCAGCCAAGAGGGACAGGGGGCCTCCTATAATTCACCCCTCCACTTT. It specifies CASSQEGQGASYNSPLHF.